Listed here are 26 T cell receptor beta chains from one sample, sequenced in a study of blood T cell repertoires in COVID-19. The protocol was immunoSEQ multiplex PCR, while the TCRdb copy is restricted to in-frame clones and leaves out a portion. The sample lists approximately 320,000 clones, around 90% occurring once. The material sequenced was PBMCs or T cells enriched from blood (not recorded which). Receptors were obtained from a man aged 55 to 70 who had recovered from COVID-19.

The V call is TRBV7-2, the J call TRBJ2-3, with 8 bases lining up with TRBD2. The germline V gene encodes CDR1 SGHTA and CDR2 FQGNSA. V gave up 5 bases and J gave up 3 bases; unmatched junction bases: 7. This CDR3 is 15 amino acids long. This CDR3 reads CASSPNRLATDTQYF. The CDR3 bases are TGTGCCAGCAGCCCGAATAGACTAGCGACAGATACGCAGTATTTT.

The CDR3 coding sequence is TGCGCCAGCAGCCAAGGGACAGGGGGTAACGAGCAGTACTTC. This translates into CASSQGTGGNEQYF. This rearrangement joins TRBV5-1 to TRBJ2-7, with 11 nucleotides matching TRBD1. V shed 4 bases, J shed 5 bases, and the junction held 5 bases outside the gene matches. This CDR3 spans 14 amino acids. In germline, CDR1 is SGHRS, CDR2 YFSETQ.

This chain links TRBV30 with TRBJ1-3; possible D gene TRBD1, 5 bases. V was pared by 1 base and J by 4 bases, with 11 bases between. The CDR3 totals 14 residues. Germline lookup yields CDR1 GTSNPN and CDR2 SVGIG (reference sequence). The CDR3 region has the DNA TGTGCCTGGAGTGGGGGCAGTGGAGGAAACACCATATATTTT. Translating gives CAWSGGSGGNTIYF.

The DNA for the CDR3 is TGTGCCAGCAGCCAAGTGGCGGGACGGGTAACTAACTATGGCTACACCTTC. Protein: CASSQVAGRVTNYGYTF. The chain has TRBV4-2 and TRBJ1-2, with D maybe TRBD1 (5 bases). Germline-derived CDR1 and CDR2 are LGHNA and YNFKEQ. This CDR3 contains 17 residues. Trimming shortened V by 1 base and J by 0 bases, and 15 bases separated the two germline ends.

The CDR3 is CASRQANEKLFF. The CDR3 bases are TGTGCCAGCAGACAGGCTAATGAAAAACTGTTTTTT. This chain connects TRBV2 to TRBJ1-4; the D gene is possibly TRBD1 (5 bases). The ends were cut back, 6 bases at V and 3 bases at J, with 5 bases in the middle. This CDR3 has 12 residues. Germline values: CDR1 SNHLY, CDR2 FYNNEI.

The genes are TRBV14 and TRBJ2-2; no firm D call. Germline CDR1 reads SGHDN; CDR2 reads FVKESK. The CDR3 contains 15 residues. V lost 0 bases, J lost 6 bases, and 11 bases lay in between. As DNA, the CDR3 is TGTGCCAGCAGCCAAGAAATCGGCCGGGCCGGGGAGCTGTTTTTT. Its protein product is CASSQEIGRAGELFF.

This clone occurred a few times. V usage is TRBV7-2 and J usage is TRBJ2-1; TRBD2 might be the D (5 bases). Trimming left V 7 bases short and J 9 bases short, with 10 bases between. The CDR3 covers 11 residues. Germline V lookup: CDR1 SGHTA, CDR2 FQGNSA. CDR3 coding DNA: TGTGCCAGCACCTCTAGCATTGAGCAGTTCTTC. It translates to CASTSSIEQFF.

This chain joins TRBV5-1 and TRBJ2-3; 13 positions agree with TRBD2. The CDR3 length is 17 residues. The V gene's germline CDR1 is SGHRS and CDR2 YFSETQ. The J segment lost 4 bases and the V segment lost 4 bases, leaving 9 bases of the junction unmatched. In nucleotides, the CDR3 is TGCGCCAGCAGCGACGGGACTAGCGGGACCACCCCAGATACGCAGTATTTT. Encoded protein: CASSDGTSGTTPDTQYF.

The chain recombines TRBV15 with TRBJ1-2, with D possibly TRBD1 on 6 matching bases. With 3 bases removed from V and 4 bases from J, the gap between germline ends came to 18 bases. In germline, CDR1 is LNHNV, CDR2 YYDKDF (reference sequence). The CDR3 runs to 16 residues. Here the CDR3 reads CATSRGSTGGGYGYTF. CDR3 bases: TGTGCCACCAGCAGGGGGTCCACGGGAGGGGGCTATGGCTACACCTTC. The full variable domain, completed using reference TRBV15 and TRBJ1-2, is DAMVIQNPRYQVTQFGKPVTLSCSQTLNHNVMYWYQQKSSQAPKLLFHYYDKDFNNEADTPDNFQSRRPNTSFCFLDIRSPGLGDTAMYLCATSRGSTGGGYGYTFGSGTRLTVV.

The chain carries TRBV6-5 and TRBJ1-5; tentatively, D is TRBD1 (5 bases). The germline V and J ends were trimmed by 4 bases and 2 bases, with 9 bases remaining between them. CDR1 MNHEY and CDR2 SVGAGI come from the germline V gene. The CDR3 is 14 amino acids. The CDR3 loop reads CASSSGSRNQPQHF. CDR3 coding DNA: TGTGCCAGCAGTTCAGGGTCGCGCAATCAGCCCCAGCATTTT.

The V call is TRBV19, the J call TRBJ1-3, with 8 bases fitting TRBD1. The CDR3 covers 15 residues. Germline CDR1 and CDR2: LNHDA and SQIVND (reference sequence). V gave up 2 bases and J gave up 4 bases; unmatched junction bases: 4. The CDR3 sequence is CASSIQGAFGNTIYF. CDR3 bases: TGTGCCAGTAGTATACAGGGGGCTTTCGGAAACACCATATATTTT.

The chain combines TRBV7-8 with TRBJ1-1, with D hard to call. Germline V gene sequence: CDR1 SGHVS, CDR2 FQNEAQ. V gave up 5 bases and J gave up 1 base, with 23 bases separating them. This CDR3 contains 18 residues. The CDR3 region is CASSPPIWRDSKNTEAFF. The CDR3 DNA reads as TGTGCCAGCAGCCCCCCAATCTGGCGCGACTCAAAGAACACTGAAGCTTTCTTT.

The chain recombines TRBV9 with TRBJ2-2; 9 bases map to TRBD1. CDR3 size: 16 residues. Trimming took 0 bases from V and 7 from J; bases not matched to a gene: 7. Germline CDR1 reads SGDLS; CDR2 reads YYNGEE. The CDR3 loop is CASSVVGTGSYGELFF. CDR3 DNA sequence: TGTGCCAGCAGCGTAGTCGGGACAGGGTCTTACGGGGAGCTGTTTTTT.

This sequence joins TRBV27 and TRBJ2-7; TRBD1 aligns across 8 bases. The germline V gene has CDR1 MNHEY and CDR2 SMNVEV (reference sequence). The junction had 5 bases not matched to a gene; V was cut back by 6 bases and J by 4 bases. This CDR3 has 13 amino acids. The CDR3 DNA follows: TGTGCCAGCAGACCGGGACAGGCGTACGAGCAGTACTTC. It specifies CASRPGQAYEQYF.

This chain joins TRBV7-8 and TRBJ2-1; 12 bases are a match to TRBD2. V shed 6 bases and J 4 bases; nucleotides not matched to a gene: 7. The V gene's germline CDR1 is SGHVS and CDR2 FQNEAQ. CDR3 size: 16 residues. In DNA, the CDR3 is TGTGCCAGCAGACCAACCGGGACTAGCGGGTACAATGAGCAGTTCTTC. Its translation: CASRPTGTSGYNEQFF. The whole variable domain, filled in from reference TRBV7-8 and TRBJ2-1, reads GAGVSQSPRYKVAKRGQDVALRCDPISGHVSLFWYQQALGQGPEFLTYFQNEAQLDKSGLPSDRFFAERPEGSVSTLKIQRTQQEDSAVYLCASRPTGTSGYNEQFFGPGTRLTVL.

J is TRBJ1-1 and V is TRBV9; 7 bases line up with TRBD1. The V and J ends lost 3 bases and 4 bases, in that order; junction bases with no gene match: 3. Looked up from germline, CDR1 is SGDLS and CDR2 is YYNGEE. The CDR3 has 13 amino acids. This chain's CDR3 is CASSAWTGTEAFF. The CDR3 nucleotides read TGTGCCAGCAGCGCCTGGACAGGCACTGAAGCTTTCTTT.

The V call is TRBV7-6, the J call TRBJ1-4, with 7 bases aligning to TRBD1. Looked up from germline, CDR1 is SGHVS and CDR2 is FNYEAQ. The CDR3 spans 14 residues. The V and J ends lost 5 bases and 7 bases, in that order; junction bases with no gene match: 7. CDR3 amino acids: CASSRTGRSEKLFF. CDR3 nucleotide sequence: TGTGCCAGCAGCCGGACAGGAAGGAGTGAAAAACTGTTTTTT.

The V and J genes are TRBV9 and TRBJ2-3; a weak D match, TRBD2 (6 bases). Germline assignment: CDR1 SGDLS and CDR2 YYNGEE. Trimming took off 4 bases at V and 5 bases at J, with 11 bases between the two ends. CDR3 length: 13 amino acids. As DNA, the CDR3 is TGTGCCAGCAGCTTAAAAGCGGGAGATACGCAGTATTTT. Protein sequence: CASSLKAGDTQYF.

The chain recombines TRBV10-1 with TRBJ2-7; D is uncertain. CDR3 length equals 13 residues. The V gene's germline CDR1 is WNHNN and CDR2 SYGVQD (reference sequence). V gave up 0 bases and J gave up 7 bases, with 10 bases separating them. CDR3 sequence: CASSESSSGEQYF. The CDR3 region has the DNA TGCGCCAGCAGTGAGTCTAGCAGTGGTGAGCAGTACTTC.

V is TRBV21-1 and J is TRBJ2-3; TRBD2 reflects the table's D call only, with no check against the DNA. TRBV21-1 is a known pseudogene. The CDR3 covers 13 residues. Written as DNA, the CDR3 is TGTGCCAAAACGCTAGCGGGAGTAGATACGCAGTATTTT. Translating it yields CAKTLAGVDTQYF.

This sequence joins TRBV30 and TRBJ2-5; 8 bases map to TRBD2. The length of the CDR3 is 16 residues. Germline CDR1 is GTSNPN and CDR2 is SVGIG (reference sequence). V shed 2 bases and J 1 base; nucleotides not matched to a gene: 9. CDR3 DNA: TGTGCCTGGAGTCAACCGGGACTAGTTTTCCAAGAGACCCAGTACTTC. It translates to CAWSQPGLVFQETQYF. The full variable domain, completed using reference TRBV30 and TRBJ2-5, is SQTIHQWPATLVQPVGSPLSLECTVEGTSNPNLYWYRQAAGRGLQLLFYSVGIGQISSEVPQNLSASRPQDRQFILSSKKLLLSDSGFYLCAWSQPGLVFQETQYFGPGTRLLVL.

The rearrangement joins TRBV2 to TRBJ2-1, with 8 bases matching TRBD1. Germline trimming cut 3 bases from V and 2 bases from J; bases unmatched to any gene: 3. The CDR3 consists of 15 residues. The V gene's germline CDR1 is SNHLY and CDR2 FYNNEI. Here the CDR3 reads CASSDDRGTYNEQFF. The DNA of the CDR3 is TGTGCCAGCAGTGATGACAGGGGCACCTACAATGAGCAGTTCTTC.

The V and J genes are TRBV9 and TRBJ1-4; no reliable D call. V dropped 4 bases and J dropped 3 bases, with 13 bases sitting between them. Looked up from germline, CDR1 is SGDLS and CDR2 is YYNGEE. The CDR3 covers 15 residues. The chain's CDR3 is CASSPSGAANEKLFF. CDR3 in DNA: TGTGCCAGCAGCCCAAGTGGAGCAGCTAATGAAAAACTGTTTTTT.

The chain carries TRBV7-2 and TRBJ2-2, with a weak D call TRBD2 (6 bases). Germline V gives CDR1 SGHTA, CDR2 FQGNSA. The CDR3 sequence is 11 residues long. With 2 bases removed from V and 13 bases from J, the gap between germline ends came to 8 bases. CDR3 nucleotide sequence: TGTGCCAGCAGCTTACAGGGAGGGCTGTTTTTT. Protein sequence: CASSLQGGLFF.

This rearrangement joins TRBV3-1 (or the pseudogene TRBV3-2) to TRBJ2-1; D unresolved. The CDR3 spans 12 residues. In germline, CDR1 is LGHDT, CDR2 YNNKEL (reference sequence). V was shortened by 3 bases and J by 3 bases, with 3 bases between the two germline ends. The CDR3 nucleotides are TGTGCCAGCAGCCAGTACTACAATGAGCAGTTCTTC. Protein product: CASSQYYNEQFF.

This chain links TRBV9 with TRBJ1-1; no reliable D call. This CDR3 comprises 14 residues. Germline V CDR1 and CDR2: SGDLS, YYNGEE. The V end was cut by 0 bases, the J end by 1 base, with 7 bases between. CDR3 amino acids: CASSVASRNTEAFF. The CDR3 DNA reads TGTGCCAGCAGCGTAGCTTCCCGGAACACTGAAGCTTTCTTT.